A single sample is the source of the 9 T cell receptor beta chains below, sequenced in a study of blood T cell repertoires in COVID-19 (TCRdb year 2020). The library was prepared using the immunoSEQ multiplex PCR assay. TCRdb obtained this table from immuneACCESS and retained in-frame rearrangements with V and J assigned. These tables miss some clones; where compared with another copy, unresolved V genes account for less than half of the shortfall, and the remainder is unexplained. Recorded for this sample are about 160,000 clones; roughly 80% of them occurred a single time. Approximately 7% of the sample is taken by the ten largest. The sample was peripheral blood. These receptors were collected from a woman between 40 and 50 years old with COVID-19, enrolled during active disease.

The rearrangement links TRBV19 to TRBJ1-1; TRBD1 agrees at 9 bases. Looked up from germline, CDR1 is LNHDA and CDR2 is SQIVND (reference sequence). The CDR3 sequence is 15 residues long. V dropped 5 bases and J dropped 0; count of bases not matched to a gene: 4. The CDR3 protein is CASSPRTGVNTEAFF. In DNA form, the CDR3 reads TGTGCCAGTAGTCCAAGGACAGGGGTGAACACTGAAGCTTTCTTT.

This sequence joins TRBV19 and TRBJ2-5, with TRBD2 matching 12 bases. Germline V gene sequence: CDR1 LNHDA, CDR2 SQIVND (reference sequence). CDR3 length: 16 residues. J was trimmed by 4 bases and V by 7 bases; bases with no gene match: 10. As DNA, the CDR3 is TGTGCCAGTAACCGGGGAGGACTAGCGGGATTAGAGACCCAGTACTTC. It is translated as CASNRGGLAGLETQYF.

The rearrangement joins TRBV2 to TRBJ2-3; 12 bases agree with TRBD2. Germline assignment: CDR1 SNHLY and CDR2 FYNNEI. The length of the CDR3 is 14 residues. The V segment lost 5 bases and the J segment 4 bases; nucleotides outside the gene matches: 1. The CDR3 DNA reads as TGTGCCAGCAGTCGACTAGCGGGAGCAGATACGCAGTATTTT. Amino acid sequence: CASSRLAGADTQYF.

V is TRBV24-1 and J is TRBJ2-7; 10 positions agree with TRBD2. This CDR3 contains 14 residues. V lost 9 bases, J lost 7 bases, and 11 bases stayed unmatched. Germline-derived CDR1 and CDR2 are KGHDR and SFDVKD. CDR3 loop: CATSPSGSPREQYF. The CDR3 DNA is TGTGCCACCTCCCCTAGCGGGAGCCCCAGGGAGCAGTACTTC.

This chain links TRBV19 with TRBJ2-1, with 9 nucleotides matching TRBD2. V was clipped by 5 bases and J by 10 bases; unmatched bases: 15. From germline, CDR1 is LNHDA and CDR2 SQIVND (reference sequence). The CDR3 loop spans 16 amino acids. CDR3 DNA sequence: TGTGCCAGTAGTCCAGCCGGGCTAGCGGGGATACAAGAGCAGTTCTTC. It translates to CASSPAGLAGIQEQFF.

CDR3 amino acids: CASSLDGGSYNSPLHF. The CDR3 DNA reads TGTGCCAGCAGTTTAGACGGGGGGTCCTATAATTCACCCCTCCACTTT. The V call is TRBV27, the J call TRBJ1-6; maybe TRBD1 (5 bases). From germline, CDR1 is MNHEY and CDR2 SMNVEV (reference sequence). The CDR3 is 16 residues long. V gave up 2 bases and J gave up 1 base, with 9 bases separating them.

As for this clone: The junction shows a germline mismatch at one end, possibly a read error. The chain is built from TRBV5-1 and TRBJ2-5; D might be TRBD1 (7 bases). Germline V gene sequence: CDR1 SGHRS, CDR2 YFSETQ. This CDR3 comprises 14 residues. CDR3 loop: CASSRGTDQENQYF. CDR3 DNA: TGCGCCAGCAGCCGCGGGACAGATCAAGAGAACCAGTACTTC.

The V call is TRBV10-1, the J call TRBJ2-1; 13 bases align to TRBD2. V trimming: 4 bases; J trimming: 9 bases; junction bases outside the gene matches: 6. The germline V gene encodes CDR1 WNHNN and CDR2 SYGVQD (reference sequence). The CDR3 totals 15 residues. The CDR3 bases are TGCGCCAGCAGTGTAACTAGCGGGGGGGCTAGTGAGCAGTTCTTC. Its translation: CASSVTSGGASEQFF.

This chain uses TRBV3-1 (or the pseudogene TRBV3-2) with TRBJ2-5, with 11 bases matching TRBD2. CDR1 and CDR2 (germline): LGHDT, YNNKEL (reference sequence). CDR3 size: 15 residues. The V segment lost 2 bases and the J segment 7 bases; nucleotides outside the gene matches: 6. For the CDR3, the DNA is TGTGCCAGCAGCCAACAGACCGGGACTAGCGGGACCCAGTACTTC. Translation gives CASSQQTGTSGTQYF.